A single sample gave rise to the 8 T cell receptor beta chains below, sequenced in a study of identical twins. TCRdb processed the 5' RACE reads anew with MiXCR; each CDR3 protein has one entry. The data contain about 660,000 distinct CDR3 sequences, over 8.5% of them seen just once; the ten biggest clones take up around 0.95%. This sample also belongs to another study, concerning yellow fever vaccine responses in identical twins.

Material for sequencing was PBMCs. Source of these receptors: a young woman in good health.

The chain carries TRBV9 and TRBJ2-3; D unclear. The CDR3 consists of 12 residues. The germline CDR1 and CDR2 sequences are SGDLS and YYNGEE. Between the trimmed V and J ends, which lost 0 bases and 3 bases, there was a span of 2 bases. This chain's CDR3 is CASSVVTDTQYF. CDR3 in DNA: TGTGCCAGCAGCGTAGTAACAGATACGCAGTATTTT.

The chain uses TRBV5-1 and TRBJ2-2; the match to TRBD2 covers 7 bases. Germline V gives CDR1 SGHRS, CDR2 YFSETQ. The junction had 24 bases not matched to a gene; V was cut back by 4 bases and J by 6 bases. The CDR3 is made up of 20 amino acids. The CDR3, as DNA: TGCGCCAGCAGCCCCTCCATAATTGGCGGGGGTCTCGTTGAACCCGGGGAGCTGTTTTTT. It is translated as CASSPSIIGGGLVEPGELFF.

V usage is TRBV28 and J usage is TRBJ2-3; the match to TRBD2 covers 11 bases. Trimming removed 5 bases from V and 3 bases from J; junction bases left unmatched: 7. Germline V gives CDR1 MDHEN, CDR2 SYDVKM. This CDR3 comprises 16 residues. The CDR3 DNA is TGTGCCAGCAGTGCTGTGACTAGCGGGGCGACAGATACGCAGTATTTT. Protein sequence: CASSAVTSGATDTQYF.

This clonotype was detected a few times. The V call is TRBV12-3 or TRBV12-4, the J call TRBJ2-1, with 11 bases matching TRBD2. CDR3 length: 16 residues. With 5 bases clipped from V and 4 bases from J, the junction kept 7 bases outside the gene matches. The CDR3 sequence: CASSPHLAGGYNEQFF. The DNA for the CDR3 is TGTGCCAGCAGTCCTCATCTAGCGGGGGGTTACAATGAGCAGTTCTTC.

This sequence joins TRBV29-1 and TRBJ2-7; the D gene is possibly TRBD1 (6 bases). This CDR3 is 13 amino acids long. Germline loops: CDR1 SQVTM, CDR2 ANQGSEA. Between the trimmed V and J ends, which lost 4 bases and 4 bases, there was a span of 14 bases. The CDR3 coding sequence is TGCAGCGTTGGGCGACAGGAGGCTTACGAGCAGTACTTC. This sequence encodes CSVGRQEAYEQYF.

V is TRBV12-5 and J is TRBJ2-4; 13 bases align to TRBD2. V was pared by 2 bases and J by 9 bases, with 7 bases of the junction left unmatched. Germline CDR1 and CDR2: LGHNT and FRNRAP. The CDR3 is made up of 16 amino acids. CDR3 sequence reads: CASGLTSGGAGGIQYF. The CDR3 nucleotides read TGTGCTAGTGGTTTGACTAGCGGGGGGGCCGGTGGCATTCAGTACTTC. Complete variable domain (other parts from reference TRBV12-5 and TRBJ2-4): DARVTQTPRHKVTEMGQEVTMRCQPILGHNTVFWYRQTMMQGLELLAYFRNRAPLDDSGMPKDRFSAEMPDATLATLKIQPSEPRDSAVYFCASGLTSGGAGGIQYFGAGTRLSVL.

This clonotype was counted between two and nine times. V and J are TRBV7-2 and TRBJ2-7; perhaps D is TRBD1 or TRBD2 (5 bases each). CDR3 length: 13 residues. CDR1 is SGHTA and CDR2 is FQGNSA in the germline V gene. Deletions cut 1 base from V and 4 bases from J, with 8 bases between. CDR3 nucleotides: TGTGCCAGCAGCTTAGGGGACGTATACGAGCAGTACTTC. Translating gives CASSLGDVYEQYF.

CDR3 nucleotides: TGTGCCAGCACATGGACTAGCGGGAGGGAGACCCAGTACTTC. This codes for CASTWTSGRETQYF. The chain uses TRBV6-2 or TRBV6-3 and TRBJ2-5; 14 nucleotides line up with TRBD2. The length of the CDR3 is 14 residues. Germline CDR1 reads MNHEY; CDR2 reads SVGEGT. The ends lost 7 bases at V and 5 bases at J; junction bases unmatched: 3.